A selection of T cell receptor beta chains follows, all from one sample in a study of T cell repertoires in cytomegalovirus infection. TCRdb re-called the reads with MiXCR, one entry per CDR3 protein. Of hundreds of thousands of distinct CDR3 sequences listed, 6.5% are singletons. Sequences were obtained from PBMCs. Every receptor here comes from a human donor in good health (CMV status not recorded). Some clones in this sample may be carry-over from other donors' samples. Each CDR3 is given with its conserved first and last residue. A D gene is named only where the DNA matches it firmly. Not all rows give a size; the values are once, few, many and, for expanded clones, a class.

abundance: many; v_gene: TRBV20-1; d_gene: NA; j_gene: TRBJ2-5; CDR3nt: TGCAGTGCCTCAGGGTTGCGAGAGACCCAGTACTTC; CDR3aa: CSASGLRETQYF
abundance: few; v_gene: TRBV9; d_gene: NA; j_gene: TRBJ1-4; CDR3nt: TGTGCCAGCAGCCGTAGCTCATCTAATGAAAAACTGTTTTTT; CDR3aa: CASSRSSSNEKLFF
abundance: many; v_gene: TRBV4-3; d_gene: TRBD2; j_gene: TRBJ2-2; CDR3nt: TGCGCCAGCAGCCAAGATGGACTAGCGGGGGGGCCAACCGGGGAGCTGTTTTTT; CDR3aa: CASSQDGLAGGPTGELFF
abundance: many; v_gene: TRBV4-2; d_gene: NA; j_gene: TRBJ1-1; CDR3nt: TGTGCCAGCAGCCAAGATTCTGGAGGGAGGAACACTGAAGCTTTCTTT; CDR3aa: CASSQDSGGRNTEAFF
abundance: NA; v_gene: TRBV19; d_gene: NA; j_gene: TRBJ1-1; CDR3nt: TGTGCCAGTAGTATTAGGACGTCGGATGCTTTCTTT; CDR3aa: CASSIRTSDAFF
abundance: many; v_gene: TRBV7-3; d_gene: NA; j_gene: TRBJ1-2; CDR3nt: TGTGCCAGCAGCTTAACGTTGCAGGGTGGGCACCTCACCTTC; CDR3aa: CASSLTLQGGHLTF
abundance: many; v_gene: TRBV29-1; d_gene: NA; j_gene: TRBJ1-1; CDR3nt: TGCAGCGTTTTATGGGGGTTGTCCACTGAAGCTTTCTTT; CDR3aa: CSVLWGLSTEAFF
abundance: many; v_gene: TRBV15; d_gene: TRBD1; j_gene: TRBJ1-2; CDR3nt: TGTGCCACCAGCAGAGATCTTAGGACAGGGGTTGAGGGCTACACCTTC; CDR3aa: CATSRDLRTGVEGYTF
abundance: many; v_gene: TRBV12-3/TRBV12-4; d_gene: NA; j_gene: TRBJ1-5; CDR3nt: TGTGCCAGCACTTTCCGTAGCAATCAGCCCCAGCATTTT; CDR3aa: CASTFRSNQPQHF
abundance: once; v_gene: TRBV18; d_gene: NA; j_gene: TRBJ2-1; CDR3nt: TGTGCCAGCTCACCACCAGGACTTTCTACAATGAGACAGTTCTTC; CDR3aa: CASSPPGLSTMRQFF